The clone carrying this T cell receptor (beta chain) was detected many times. This sample stems from a study of neurological immune-mediated disorders. TCRdb processed the 5' RACE reads anew with MiXCR; each CDR3 protein has one entry. This sample has 30,000 to 40,000 distinct CDR3 sequences, with 3.8% found just once. There are 14 residues in the CDR3. Germline lookup yields CDR1 SEHNR and CDR2 FQNEAQ (reference sequence). The trim removed 10 bases at V and 3 bases at J, leaving 9 bases unmatched. Sequenced input: PBMCs. The chain has TRBV7-9 and TRBJ2-1, with 7 positions matching TRBD1. The clonotype comes from a man in his thirties or forties with multiple sclerosis. CDR3 protein: CATQAGTVYNEQFF. DNA of the CDR3: TGTGCCACTCAGGCCGGGACAGTCTACAATGAGCAGTTCTTC.